A selection of T cell receptor beta chains follows, all from one sample in a study of blood T cell repertoires in COVID-19. Assay used: immunoSEQ multiplex PCR; TCRdb lists only in-frame clones, some missing. The table has around 51,000 clones, 65% to 90% seen once. Sample: peripheral blood. These receptors were taken from a woman at least 80 years old with acute or convalescent COVID-19. CDR3s include the opening cysteine and the closing phenylalanine or tryptophan. A D gene is named only where the DNA matches it firmly. Clone size, where shown, is once, few, many, or a class for clones that have expanded.

abundance	v_gene	d_gene	j_gene	CDR3nt	CDR3aa
NA	TRBV7-6	TRBD2	TRBJ2-5	TGTGCCAGCAGCCCGAGGATAGCGGGGAGGACTTCACAAGAGACCCAGTACTTC	CASSPRIAGRTSQETQYF
once	TRBV2	NA	TRBJ1-1	TGTGCCAGCAGATGGGGCGGCGTGAACACTGAAGCTTTCTTT	CASRWGGVNTEAFF
NA	TRBV20-1	NA	TRBJ2-1	TGCAATGGAGGGACCACCAATGAGCAGTTCTTC	CNGGTTNEQFF
NA	TRBV19	NA	TRBJ2-4	TGTGCCAGTAGTGATGTGGGGAGCAGCTTAGGCAAAAACATTCAGTACTTC	CASSDVGSSLGKNIQYF
NA	TRBV7-2	TRBD1	TRBJ1-1	TGTGCCAGCAGACTTAGTGGGACAGAGAACACTGAAGCTTTCTTT	CASRLSGTENTEAFF
NA	TRBV2	TRBD1	TRBJ1-5	TGTGCCAGCAGGGAACCCCGGGACAGGGTGCTGGGGAGCAATCAGCCCCAGCATTTT	CASREPRDRVLGSNQPQHF
once	TRBV5-1	NA	TRBJ2-1	TGCGCCAGCAGCCCGGACAGGGAGGGAAATGAGCAGTTCTTC	CASSPDREGNEQFF
NA	TRBV6-2/TRBV6-3	NA	TRBJ1-4	TGTGCCAGCAGTTACTCGGAGGAAACTAATGAAAAACTGTTTTTT	CASSYSEETNEKLFF
NA	TRBV3-1/TRBV3-2	NA	TRBJ1-6	TGTGCCAGCAGCCTCCATTATCCCATCATACATCATAATTCACCCCTCCACTTT	CASSLHYPIIHHNSPLHF
NA	TRBV12-5	NA	TRBJ2-7	TGTGCTAGTGGCTCGGGGGTCACTCTACCGATGCCCTACGAGCAGTACTTC	CASGSGVTLPMPYEQYF
NA	TRBV7-9	NA	TRBJ1-1	TGTGCCAGCAGCTTAGAGACCCACCCGACAAAGTTGACTGAAGCTTTCTTT	CASSLETHPTKLTEAFF
NA	TRBV18	NA	TRBJ1-6	TGTGCCAGCTCACCGAGCTCCTATAATTCACCCCTCCACTTT	CASSPSSYNSPLHF
NA	TRBV3-1/TRBV3-2	TRBD1	TRBJ1-4	TGTGCCAGCAGCGGAGGGGGCAATGAAAAACTGTTTTTT	CASSGGGNEKLFF
NA	TRBV4-1	NA	TRBJ2-2	TGCGCCAGCAGCCAAGATATGGGGGCGCGCGGGGAGCTGTTTTTT	CASSQDMGARGELFF
NA	TRBV2	NA	TRBJ1-3	TGTGCCAGCAGTGGCCAGGGCTTGAGCTCTGGAAACACCATATATTTT	CASSGQGLSSGNTIYF
once	TRBV29-1	TRBD1	TRBJ1-2	TGCAGCGTAGATCACAGGGGCGACTATGGCTACACCTTC	CSVDHRGDYGYTF
NA	TRBV5-6	NA	TRBJ2-1	TGTGCCAGCAGCTTTTACAGGGCGAATGAGCAGTTCTTC	CASSFYRANEQFF